A selection of T cell receptor beta chains follows, all from one sample in a study of T cell responses to AZD1222 COVID-19 vaccine. Some clones are missing from TCRdb's copy, which holds only in-frame ones; the method was immunoSEQ multiplex PCR. The sample yields about 120,000 clones, around 87% seen once. Sequences were derived from peripheral blood, sampled 28 days after the second AZD1222 dose. These TCRs come from an adult who received the AZD1222 COVID-19 vaccine. Each CDR3 is given with its conserved first and last residue. Fields, in order: clone size, J gene, D gene, V gene, CDR3 protein, CDR3 DNA. The D gene is left open where the match is weak. The size of a clone is reported for some rows only, either as once, few or many, or as a class for expanded clones.

>NA|TRBJ1-5|NA|TRBV18
CASSLQGKGNQPQHF
TGTGCCAGCTCACTACAGGGAAAGGGCAATCAGCCCCAGCATTTT
>few|TRBJ1-2|NA|TRBV6-5
CASSPGRGGYTF
TGTGCCAGCAGCCCAGGGAGGGGTGGCTACACCTTC
>NA|TRBJ1-4|NA|TRBV15
CATSWVPSQRLFF
TGTGCCACCAGCTGGGTTCCCTCACAGCGACTGTTTTTT
>NA|TRBJ2-3|NA|TRBV11-1
CASSFQGLTDTQYF
TGTGCCAGCAGCTTCCAGGGGCTCACAGATACGCAGTATTTT
>NA|TRBJ2-1|TRBD1|TRBV7-7
CARTQTGQVHNEQFF
TGTGCCAGGACCCAGACGGGACAGGTGCATAATGAGCAGTTCTTC
>NA|TRBJ1-6|NA|TRBV7-2
CASSLGRGSNSPLHF
TGTGCCAGCAGCTTAGGACGGGGGTCAAATTCACCCCTCCACTTT
>NA|TRBJ1-2|NA|TRBV28
CASSVGSLSYGYTF
TGTGCCAGCAGTGTGGGGAGTCTTAGCTATGGCTACACCTTC
>NA|TRBJ1-1|NA|TRBV10-3
CAISDQGPPTEAFF
TGTGCCATCAGTGACCAAGGACCACCGACTGAAGCTTTCTTT
>NA|TRBJ2-3|NA|TRBV7-9
CASSFSPGGLDTQYF
TGTGCCAGCAGCTTTTCCCCTGGGGGGCTAGATACGCAGTATTTT
>NA|TRBJ2-2|NA|TRBV11-3
CASSLDSNTGELFF
TGTGCCAGCTCCTTGGACTCAAACACCGGGGAGCTGTTTTTT
>NA|TRBJ2-7|TRBD2|TRBV18
CASSGTTEGEQYF
TGTGCCAGCTCTGGGACTACGGAGGGGGAGCAGTACTTC
>NA|TRBJ1-2|NA|TRBV28
CASRGTNYGYTF
TGTGCAAGCAGAGGGACTAACTATGGCTACACCTTC
>NA|TRBJ2-4|NA|TRBV14
CASSVRFGGPCIQYF
TGTGCCAGCAGCGTACGTTTTGGGGGCCCTTGCATTCAGTACTTC
>NA|TRBJ2-1|NA|TRBV7-3
CASSLSGQNNEQFF
TGTGCCAGCAGCCTATCGGGACAAAACAATGAGCAGTTCTTC
>NA|TRBJ1-2|TRBD1|TRBV3-1/TRBV3-2
CASSQDSKFLPRGRIEYGYTF
TGTGCCAGCAGCCAAGACTCTAAGTTTCTCCCCAGGGGGCGAATAGAATATGGCTACACCTTC
>NA|TRBJ1-1|NA|TRBV7-9
CASSLARETEAFF
TGTGCCAGCAGCTTAGCCAGGGAAACTGAAGCTTTCTTT
>NA|TRBJ1-1|NA|TRBV12-3/TRBV12-4
CASSSHTEAFF
TGTGCCAGCAGTTCCCACACTGAAGCTTTCTTT
>NA|TRBJ2-2|NA|TRBV7-9
CASSLRVHPAGELFF
TGTGCCAGCAGCTTAAGAGTCCACCCCGCCGGGGAGCTGTTTTTT
>NA|TRBJ1-2|TRBD1|TRBV15
CATSNQGQGFYGYTF
TGTGCCACCAGCAATCAAGGACAGGGATTCTATGGCTACACCTTC
>NA|TRBJ1-2|NA|TRBV3-1/TRBV3-2
CASSQVASDYGYTF
TGTGCCAGCAGCCAAGTGGCCTCCGACTATGGCTACACCTTC
>NA|TRBJ1-5|TRBD1|TRBV19
CASRADRQQGPQHF
TGTGCCAGTAGAGCGGACAGGCAGCAAGGGCCCCAGCATTTT
>NA|TRBJ2-4|TRBD1|TRBV5-1
CASSGTGSPAQYF
TGCGCCAGCAGCGGGACAGGGTCACCTGCTCAGTACTTC
>once|TRBJ1-4|NA|TRBV18
CASSPQKGPNEKLFF
TGTGCCAGCTCACCACAAAAGGGGCCCAATGAAAAACTGTTTTTT
>NA|TRBJ2-7|NA|TRBV6-2/TRBV6-3
CASSEAGTESSYEQYF
TGTGCCAGCAGTGAGGCCGGGACGGAGAGCTCCTACGAGCAGTACTTC
>NA|TRBJ2-3|NA|TRBV29-1
CSVGAQTDTQYF
TGCAGCGTTGGTGCCCAGACAGATACGCAGTATTTT
>NA|TRBJ1-2|TRBD1|TRBV7-9
CASSLVLGQGWTGYTF
TGTGCCAGCAGCTTAGTATTGGGACAGGGGTGGACTGGCTACACCTTC
>NA|TRBJ2-1|NA|TRBV7-2
CASSLASLGEPLYNEQFF
TGTGCCAGCAGCTTAGCTTCTCTGGGGGAACCTTTGTACAATGAGCAGTTCTTC
>NA|TRBJ1-2|NA|TRBV9
CASSVRGGYPLYGYTF
TGTGCCAGCAGCGTAAGGGGGGGTTACCCCCTCTATGGCTACACCTTC
>once|TRBJ1-1|NA|TRBV28
CASSLVTMNTEAFF
TGTGCCAGCAGTTTGGTTACGATGAACACTGAAGCTTTCTTT
>once|TRBJ2-5|NA|TRBV5-1
CASSLVPALGKTQYF
TGCGCCAGCAGCTTGGTGCCAGCCCTGGGAAAGACCCAGTACTTC
>NA|TRBJ1-6|NA|TRBV7-8
CASSLGGIHNSPLHF
TGTGCCAGCAGCTTAGGCGGAATCCATAATTCACCCCTCCACTTT
>NA|TRBJ2-1|NA|TRBV27
CASSLYSGNNEQFF
TGTGCCAGCAGTTTATATTCAGGGAACAATGAGCAGTTCTTC
>NA|TRBJ1-5|NA|TRBV6-5
CASSYRRGGNQPQHF
TGTGCCAGCAGTTACCGCAGGGGAGGCAATCAGCCCCAGCATTTT
>NA|TRBJ2-1|TRBD2|TRBV4-3
CASSLRPWDYYNEQFF
TGCGCCAGCAGCCTTAGGCCATGGGACTACTACAATGAGCAGTTCTTC
>once|TRBJ2-3|TRBD2|TRBV4-3
CASSQERVLADIYTQYF
TGCGCCAGCAGCCAAGAAAGGGTCCTAGCGGATATTTATACGCAGTATTTT
>few|TRBJ2-1|TRBD2|TRBV7-7
CASSQTSSLSEQFF
TGTGCCAGCAGCCAGACTAGCTCGTTGTCGGAGCAGTTCTTC
>NA|TRBJ2-3|TRBD1|TRBV3-1/TRBV3-2
CASSKGTGESTDTQYF
TGTGCCAGCAGCAAAGGGACAGGGGAAAGCACAGATACGCAGTATTTT